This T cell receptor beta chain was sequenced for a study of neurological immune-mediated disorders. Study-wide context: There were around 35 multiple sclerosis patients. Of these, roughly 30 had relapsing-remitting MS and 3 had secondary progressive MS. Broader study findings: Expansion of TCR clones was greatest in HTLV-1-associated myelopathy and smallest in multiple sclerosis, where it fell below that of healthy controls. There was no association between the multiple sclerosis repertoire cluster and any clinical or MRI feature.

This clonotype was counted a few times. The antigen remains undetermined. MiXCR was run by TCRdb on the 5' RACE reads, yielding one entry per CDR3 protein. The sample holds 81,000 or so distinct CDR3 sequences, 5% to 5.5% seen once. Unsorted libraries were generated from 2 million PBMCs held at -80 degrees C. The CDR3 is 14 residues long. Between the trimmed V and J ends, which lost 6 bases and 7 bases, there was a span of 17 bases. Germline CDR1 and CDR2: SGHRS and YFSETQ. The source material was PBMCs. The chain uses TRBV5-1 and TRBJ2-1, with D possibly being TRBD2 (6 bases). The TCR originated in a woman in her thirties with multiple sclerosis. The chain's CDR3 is CASTGGSNHNEQFF. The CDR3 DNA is TGCGCCAGCACTGGGGGGAGTAATCATAATGAGCAGTTCTTC.